The 16 T cell receptor beta chains given below trace back to one sample, sequenced in a study of T cell clusters in autoimmune cytopenias. TRB was amplified by touch-down multiplex PCR, primer pools A and B combined. With the multiplex PCR reads reprocessed, TCRdb shows one record per CDR3 protein and no DNA. The listing records several thousand distinct CDR3 sequences. Each sample's input was approximately 270 ng genomic DNA, 30,000 to 45,000 genome equivalents. In addition, the sample was reused for a study of T cell repertoires in aging, cancer and after chemotherapy.

The specimen was peripheral blood. These receptors all come from a human donor in good health.

This clonotype is called medium-sized based on its frequency. V is TRBV19 and J is TRBJ2-2; lacking DNA, the TRBD1 call made by TCRdb goes unchecked. This CDR3 has 15 amino acids. From germline, CDR1 is LNHDA and CDR2 SQIVND (reference sequence). The CDR3 here is CASRLGQGSAGELFF.

This chain uses TRBV11-2 with TRBJ2-3; TCRdb's D call of TRBD1 is untestable without DNA. This CDR3 spans 16 amino acids. Germline CDR1 is SGHAT and CDR2 is FQNNGV. The CDR3 spells CASSLGGGANTDTQYF. The whole variable domain, remainder taken from reference TRBV11-2 and TRBJ2-3, is EAGVAQSPRYKIIEKRQSVAFWCNPISGHATLYWYQQILGQGPKLLIQFQNNGVVDDSQLPKDRFSAERLKGVDSTLKIQPAKLEDSAVYLCASSLGGGANTDTQYFGPGTRLTVL.

This clonotype is classed as medium-sized by frequency. V is TRBV19 and J is TRBJ1-2; the D call of TRBD1 rests on TCRdb alone, since no DNA is present to check it. The CDR3 sequence is 12 residues long. Germline CDR1 and CDR2: LNHDA and SQIVND (reference sequence). The CDR3 sequence: CASSVGGRGYTF.

The rearrangement joins TRBV6-5 to TRBJ2-7; no DNA is available, so the TRBD2 call from TCRdb remains unchecked. Germline-derived CDR1 and CDR2 are MNHEY and SVGAGI. CDR3 length: 15 residues. The CDR3 is CASSEPGLAVYEQYF.

The chain has TRBV30 and TRBJ1-6; no DNA is available, so the TRBD1 call from TCRdb remains unchecked. This CDR3 contains 16 residues. Per germline, CDR1 GTSNPN and CDR2 SVGIG (reference sequence). The chain's CDR3 is CAWRAEIGQGNSPLHF.

The chain couples TRBV15 to TRBJ2-3; as DNA is missing, the TRBD2 call by TCRdb cannot be tested. CDR1 is LNHNV, CDR2 YYDKDF, per germline (reference sequence). The CDR3 is made up of 16 amino acids. CDR3 region: CATSRMSGRRSDTQYF.

Measured by frequency, this clonotype is medium-sized. The J gene is TRBJ2-7, the V gene TRBV19. Germline V gives CDR1 LNHDA, CDR2 SQIVND (reference sequence). The CDR3 sequence is 12 residues long. The CDR3 sequence is CATGRTNYEQYF.

V and J are TRBV7-2 and TRBJ2-4; TCRdb's D gene call, TRBD1, goes unchecked for lack of DNA. This CDR3 is built from 15 residues. Per the germline V gene, CDR1 is SGHTA and CDR2 is FQGNSA. Here the CDR3 reads CASSPGVGTKNIQYF. The complete variable domain, with remaining parts taken from reference TRBV7-2 and TRBJ2-4, reads GAGVSQSPSNKVTEKGKDVELRCDPISGHTALYWYRQSLGQGLEFLIYFQGNSAPDKSGLPSDRFSAERTGGSVSTLTIQRTQQEDSAVYLCASSPGVGTKNIQYFGAGTRLSVL.

The genes are TRBV6-5 and TRBJ1-5; the D gene TCRdb calls, TRBD1, cannot be checked with no DNA. In germline, CDR1 is MNHEY, CDR2 SVGAGI. CDR3 length: 15 residues. The CDR3 loop is CASRLTAARHQPQHF.

The chain is built from TRBV6-5 and TRBJ1-1. Germline lookup yields CDR1 MNHEY and CDR2 SVGAGI. The CDR3 has 15 amino acids. The CDR3 is CASSYRGSGMAEAFF.

The chain is built from TRBV10-3 and TRBJ2-5; there is no DNA to check the TCRdb D call of TRBD1. The V gene's germline CDR1 is ENHRY and CDR2 SYGVKD. CDR3 length: 13 amino acids. CDR3 in amino acids: CAISEPLQETQYF.

V is TRBV6-5 and J is TRBJ1-2; with no DNA, the TCRdb D assignment of TRBD1 cannot be verified. The germline V gene encodes CDR1 MNHEY and CDR2 SVGAGI. This CDR3 contains 13 residues. CDR3 sequence: CASTHRGRSGYTF.

The gene calls are TRBV5-8 and TRBJ2-7. CDR1 is SGHTS and CDR2 is YDEGEE in the germline V gene. The CDR3 runs 16 residues. This CDR3 reads CASSLVMIGGSYEQYF.

The chain links TRBV5-4 to TRBJ2-3; the D call from TCRdb, TRBD2, cannot be confirmed without DNA. Looked up from germline, CDR1 is SGHNT and CDR2 is YYREEE (reference sequence). The length of the CDR3 is 18 residues. The chain's CDR3 is CASSLDRRYGGGWDTQYF.

The chain combines TRBV18 with TRBJ1-1. Germline assignment: CDR1 KGHSH and CDR2 LQKENI. This CDR3 is built from 12 residues. The CDR3 protein is CASSPLGRGAFF.

The chain joins TRBV27 to TRBJ1-1. CDR3 length: 14 residues. From germline, CDR1 is MNHEY and CDR2 SMNVEV (reference sequence). CDR3 sequence: CASSSRSSNTEAFF.